The source of this T cell receptor beta chain is a study of neurological immune-mediated disorders. Each TCR transcript was tagged with a 10-nucleotide random UMI during 5'RACE. TCRdb processed the 5' RACE reads anew with MiXCR; each CDR3 protein has one entry. The sample shows roughly 48,000 distinct CDR3 sequences, approximately 12% of them seen only once. CDR3 length: 18 amino acids. Germline-derived CDR1 and CDR2 are SNHLY and FYNNEI. V was pared by 3 bases and J by 12 bases, with 32 bases between. Time point specified: longitudinal time-point 3. The rearrangement uses TRBV2 and TRBJ1-1; TRBD1 might be the D (6 bases). Sequences were obtained from PBMCs. The receptor was derived from a male donor with HTLV-1-associated myelopathy (HAM/TSP). The CDR3 spells CASSDPPSGRGQKEETFF. The CDR3 DNA is TGTGCCAGCAGTGACCCCCCCTCGGGACGGGGGCAGAAGGAGGAAACTTTCTTT.